This is a list of T cell receptor beta chains from one sample in a study of T cells expressing NK-cell markers. TCRdb reworked the 5' RACE reads into one entry per CDR3 protein, no DNA. The table lists about 430,000 distinct CDR3 sequences. Sequenced: blood T cells: a sorted CD56 or NKG2C T cell subset, CD4+ or CD8+ T cells, or bulk PBMC T cells (not recorded which). These receptors all come from a woman between 45 and 65 years old in good health. CDR3s include the opening cysteine and the closing phenylalanine or tryptophan.

j_gene | v_gene | CDR3aa
TRBJ1-3 | TRBV5-1 | CASSIDPSNGNTIYF
TRBJ2-1 | TRBV19 | CASSSPGTSGRFRFF
TRBJ1-2 | TRBV29-1 | CSVEVTNYGYTF
TRBJ2-3 | TRBV3-1 | CASSRTFGGGKSSTDTQYF
TRBJ2-2 | TRBV12-3/TRBV12-4 | CASKLGAEELFF
TRBJ2-3 | TRBV30 | CAWRLPRGFADTQYF
TRBJ2-3 | TRBV4-1 | CASSRTGDSTDTQYF
TRBJ2-1 | TRBV20-1 | CSASPGLAGVFEQFF
TRBJ1-2 | TRBV6-5 | CASSYGRRYGYTF
TRBJ1-6 | TRBV12-3/TRBV12-4 | CASSLVGTGASPLHF
TRBJ2-7 | TRBV7-3 | CASSSNRNEQYF
TRBJ2-5 | TRBV7-6 | CASSLASAGGNSVYF
TRBJ2-1 | TRBV7-9 | CASTRQSYNEQFF
TRBJ2-1 | TRBV21-1 | CASSQGLAGEGEQFF
TRBJ1-1 | TRBV5-1 | CASSLAGTGRTEAFF
TRBJ2-1 | TRBV2 | CASSEEQVSYNEQFF
TRBJ1-2 | TRBV12-3/TRBV12-4 | CASSGRTGTGVNYGYTF
TRBJ1-1 | TRBV10-3 | CAISGDGSEAFF
TRBJ2-2 | TRBV4-1 | CASSQDGELFF
TRBJ2-1 | TRBV4-1 | CASSQPGQDHYNEQFF